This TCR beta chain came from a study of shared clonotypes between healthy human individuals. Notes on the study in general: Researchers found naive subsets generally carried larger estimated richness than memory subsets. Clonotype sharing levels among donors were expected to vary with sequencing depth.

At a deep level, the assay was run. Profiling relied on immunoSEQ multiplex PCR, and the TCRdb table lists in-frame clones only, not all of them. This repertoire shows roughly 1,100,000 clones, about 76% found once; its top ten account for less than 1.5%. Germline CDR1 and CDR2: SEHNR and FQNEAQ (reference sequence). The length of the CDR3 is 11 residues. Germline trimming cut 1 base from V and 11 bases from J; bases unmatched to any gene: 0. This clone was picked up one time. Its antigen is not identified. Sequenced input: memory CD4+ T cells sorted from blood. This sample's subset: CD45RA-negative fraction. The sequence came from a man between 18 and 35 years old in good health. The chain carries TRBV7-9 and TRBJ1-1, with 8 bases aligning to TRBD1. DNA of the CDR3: TGTGCCAGCAGCTTAGGACAGGGGGCTTTCTTT. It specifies CASSLGQGAFF.